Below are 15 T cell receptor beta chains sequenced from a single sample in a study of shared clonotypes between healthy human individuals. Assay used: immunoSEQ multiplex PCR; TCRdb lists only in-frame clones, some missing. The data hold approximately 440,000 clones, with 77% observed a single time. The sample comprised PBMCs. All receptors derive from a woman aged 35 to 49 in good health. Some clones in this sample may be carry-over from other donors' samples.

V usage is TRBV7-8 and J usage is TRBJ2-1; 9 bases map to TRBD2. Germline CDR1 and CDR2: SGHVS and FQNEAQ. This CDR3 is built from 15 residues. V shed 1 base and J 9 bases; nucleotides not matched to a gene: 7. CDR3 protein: CASSLVAGGPGEQFF. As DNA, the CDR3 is TGTGCCAGCAGCTTAGTGGCGGGAGGGCCGGGTGAGCAGTTCTTC.

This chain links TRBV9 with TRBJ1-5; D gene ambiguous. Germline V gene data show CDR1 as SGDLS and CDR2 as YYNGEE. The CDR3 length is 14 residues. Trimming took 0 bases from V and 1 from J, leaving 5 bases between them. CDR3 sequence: CASSVGNSNQPQHF. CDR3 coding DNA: TGTGCCAGCAGCGTAGGTAACAGCAATCAGCCCCAGCATTTT.

CDR3 bases: TGTGCCAGCAGTAGCACAGGGGATAGCAATCAGCCCCAGCATTTT. This codes for CASSSTGDSNQPQHF. The chain employs TRBV28 and TRBJ1-5; TRBD1 matches at 7 bases. Germline CDR1 reads MDHEN; CDR2 reads SYDVKM. The J segment lost 0 bases and the V segment lost 5 bases, leaving 4 bases of the junction unmatched. CDR3 length: 15 amino acids.

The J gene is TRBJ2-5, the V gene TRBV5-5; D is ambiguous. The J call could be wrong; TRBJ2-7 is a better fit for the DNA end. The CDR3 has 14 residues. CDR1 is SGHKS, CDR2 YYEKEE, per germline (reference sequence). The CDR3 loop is CASSLEPGSYEQYF. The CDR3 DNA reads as TGTGCCAGCAGCTTGGAGCCAGGATCCTACGAGCAGTACTTC.

The CDR3 coding sequence is TGCGCCAGCAGCTTGGAAGGGGGAGGTGAAAAACTGTTTTTT. Translated, it gives CASSLEGGGEKLFF. The chain combines TRBV5-1 with TRBJ1-4, with D possibly TRBD1 on 6 matching bases. The CDR3 extends over 14 amino acids. Trimming cost V 0 bases and J 7 bases, with 10 bases left between them. From germline, CDR1 is SGHRS and CDR2 YFSETQ.

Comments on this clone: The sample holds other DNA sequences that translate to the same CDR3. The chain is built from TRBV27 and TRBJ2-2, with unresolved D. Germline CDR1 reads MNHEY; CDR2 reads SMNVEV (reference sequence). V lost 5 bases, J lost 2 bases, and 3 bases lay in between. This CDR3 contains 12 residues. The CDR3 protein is CASSLNTGELFF. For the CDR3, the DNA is TGTGCCAGCAGTCTCAACACCGGGGAGCTGTTTTTT.

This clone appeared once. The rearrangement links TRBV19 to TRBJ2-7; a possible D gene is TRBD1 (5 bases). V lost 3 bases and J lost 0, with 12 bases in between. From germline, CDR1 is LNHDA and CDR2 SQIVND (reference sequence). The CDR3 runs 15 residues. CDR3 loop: CASSIGDSSSYEQYF. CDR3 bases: TGTGCCAGTAGTATTGGAGACAGTTCCTCCTACGAGCAGTACTTC.

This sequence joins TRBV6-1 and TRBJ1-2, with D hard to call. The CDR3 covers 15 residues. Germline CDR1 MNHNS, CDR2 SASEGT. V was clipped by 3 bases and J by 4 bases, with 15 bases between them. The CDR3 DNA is TGTGCCAGCAGTGACGTGGATAGAGGCAGCTATGGCTACACCTTC. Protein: CASSDVDRGSYGYTF.

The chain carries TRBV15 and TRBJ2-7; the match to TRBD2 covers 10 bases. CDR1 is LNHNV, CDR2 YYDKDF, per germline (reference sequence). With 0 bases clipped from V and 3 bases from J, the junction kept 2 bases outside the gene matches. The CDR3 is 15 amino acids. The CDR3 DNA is TGTGCCACCAGCAGAGATGGGACTAGCGTCTACGAGCAGTACTTC. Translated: CATSRDGTSVYEQYF. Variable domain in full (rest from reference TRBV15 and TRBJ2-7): DAMVIQNPRYQVTQFGKPVTLSCSQTLNHNVMYWYQQKSSQAPKLLFHYYDKDFNNEADTPDNFQSRRPNTSFCFLDIRSPGLGDTAMYLCATSRDGTSVYEQYFGPGTRLTVT.

The CDR3 bases are TGTGCCATCACATCTAGCGGGAGGCCTAACTCCTACGAGCAGTACTTC. Translated: CAITSSGRPNSYEQYF. The chain joins TRBV10-3 to TRBJ2-7, with 11 bases fitting TRBD2. The CDR3 length is 16 residues. With 7 bases clipped from V and 0 bases from J, the junction kept 8 bases outside the gene matches. CDR1 and CDR2 (germline): ENHRY, SYGVKD.

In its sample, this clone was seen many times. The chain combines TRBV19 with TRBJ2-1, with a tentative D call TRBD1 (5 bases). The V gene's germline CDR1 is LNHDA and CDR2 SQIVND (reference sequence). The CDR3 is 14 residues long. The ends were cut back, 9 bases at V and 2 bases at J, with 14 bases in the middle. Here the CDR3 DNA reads TGTGCCAGCGTACCGGGCAGGGCCTACAATGAGCAGTTCTTC. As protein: CASVPGRAYNEQFF. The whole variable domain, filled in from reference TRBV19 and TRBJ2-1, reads DGGITQSPKYLFRKEGQNVTLSCEQNLNHDAMYWYRQDPGQGLRLIYYSQIVNDFQKGDIAEGYSVSREKKESFPLTVTSAQKNPTAFYLCASVPGRAYNEQFFGPGTRLTVL.

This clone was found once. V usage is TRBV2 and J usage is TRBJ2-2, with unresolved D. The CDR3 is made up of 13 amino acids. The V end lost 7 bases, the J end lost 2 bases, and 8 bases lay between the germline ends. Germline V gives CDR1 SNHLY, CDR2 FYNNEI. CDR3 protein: CASNRINTGELFF. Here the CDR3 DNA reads TGTGCCAGCAACCGGATTAACACCGGGGAGCTGTTTTTT.

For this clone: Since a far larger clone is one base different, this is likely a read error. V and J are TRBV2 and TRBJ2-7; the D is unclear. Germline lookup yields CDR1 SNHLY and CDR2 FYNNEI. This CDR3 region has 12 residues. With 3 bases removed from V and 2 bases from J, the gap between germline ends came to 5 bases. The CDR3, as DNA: TGTGCCAGCAGTGAGTTGCCCTACGAGCAGTACTTC. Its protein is CASSELPYEQYF. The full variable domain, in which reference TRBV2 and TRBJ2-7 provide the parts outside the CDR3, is EPEVTQTPSHQVTQMGQEVILRCVPISNHLYFYWYRQILGQKVEFLVSFYNNEISEKSEIFDDQFSVERPDGSNFTLKIRSTKLEDSAMYFCASSELPYEQYFGPGTRLTVT.

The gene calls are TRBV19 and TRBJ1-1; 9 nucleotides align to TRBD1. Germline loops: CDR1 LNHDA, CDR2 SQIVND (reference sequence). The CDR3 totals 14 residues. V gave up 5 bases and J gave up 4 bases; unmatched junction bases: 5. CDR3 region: CASSPGQGGTEAFF. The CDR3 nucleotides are TGTGCCAGTAGTCCGGGACAGGGAGGCACTGAAGCTTTCTTT.

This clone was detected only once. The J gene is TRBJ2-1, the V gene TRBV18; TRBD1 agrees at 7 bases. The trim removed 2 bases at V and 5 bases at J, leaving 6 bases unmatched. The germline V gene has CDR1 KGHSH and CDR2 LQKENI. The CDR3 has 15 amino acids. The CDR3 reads CASSPTGTVNNEQFF. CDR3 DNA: TGTGCCAGCTCACCAACCGGGACAGTAAACAATGAGCAGTTCTTC.